Below are 29 T cell receptor beta chains sequenced from a single sample in a study of cytomegalovirus exposure and HLA in healthy donors. PCR employed 60 Vbeta and 13 Jbeta primers. Here immunoSEQ multiplex PCR was the method, and the copy in TCRdb shows in-frame clones only, minus some. The sample comprises about 140,000 clones, about 80% of which are singletons, and around 4.9% rests with the top ten. Sequenced: PBMCs. These receptors all come from a male donor in good health and CMV-seronegative.

The chain employs TRBV7-9 and TRBJ2-1, with 9 bases fitting TRBD2. The germline V gene has CDR1 SEHNR and CDR2 FQNEAQ (reference sequence). With V trimmed by 5 bases and J by 4 bases, 12 bases remained unmatched. The CDR3 totals 17 residues. The CDR3 DNA sequence: TGTGCCAGCAGCCCAGGGGGGCGGGGGGGCAGTTACAATGAGCAGTTCTTC. It is translated as CASSPGGRGGSYNEQFF. Full variable domain (remainder filled in from reference TRBV7-9 and TRBJ2-1): DTGVSQNPRHKITKRGQNVTFRCDPISEHNRLYWYRQTLGQGPEFLTYFQNEAQLEKSRLLSDRFSAERPKGSFSTLEIQRTEQGDSAMYLCASSPGGRGGSYNEQFFGPGTRLTVL.

The gene calls are TRBV5-1 and TRBJ2-7; D unclear. V gave up 1 base and J gave up 4 bases, with 6 bases separating them. Looked up from germline, CDR1 is SGHRS and CDR2 is YFSETQ. The CDR3 spans 12 residues. For the CDR3, the DNA is TGCGCCAGCAGCTTGACAGCTTACGAGCAGTACTTC. Translation: CASSLTAYEQYF.

The V gene is TRBV4-3, the J gene TRBJ1-4; 11 nucleotides match TRBD1. Germline CDR1 is LGHNA and CDR2 is YSLEER. This CDR3 has 17 residues. J was trimmed by 8 bases and V by 2 bases; bases with no gene match: 10. The CDR3 DNA reads TGCGCCAGCAGCCAACCGAGTACCGGGACAGGGGGGGAAAAACTGTTTTTT. As protein: CASSQPSTGTGGEKLFF.

With respect to this clone: Other DNA sequences in this sample translate to the same CDR3. The V gene is TRBV5-1, the J gene TRBJ1-6; D not certain. The V gene lost 5 bases and the J gene lost 8 bases, with 11 bases spanning the gap. Germline CDR1 SGHRS, CDR2 YFSETQ. This CDR3 comprises 13 residues. The CDR3 region is CASSQRYDSPLHF. The DNA for the CDR3 is TGCGCCAGCAGTCAACGGTACGATTCACCCCTCCACTTT.

This clone was found once. This sequence joins TRBV5-8 and TRBJ1-2; TRBD1 agrees at 7 bases. This CDR3 has 15 residues. From germline, CDR1 is SGHTS and CDR2 YDEGEE. V lost 2 bases and J lost 2; bases outside the gene matches: 6. This chain's CDR3 is CASSFVDRQNYGYTF. The CDR3 DNA sequence: TGTGCCAGCAGCTTCGTGGACAGGCAAAACTATGGCTACACCTTC.

The genes are TRBV5-1 and TRBJ2-3, with TRBD2 matching over 7 bases. This CDR3 has 14 amino acids. Germline lookup yields CDR1 SGHRS and CDR2 YFSETQ. The V segment lost 9 bases and the J segment 2 bases; nucleotides outside the gene matches: 9. The CDR3 protein is CATSGGLITDTQYF. CDR3 nucleotides: TGCGCCACCTCCGGGGGACTAATCACAGATACGCAGTATTTT.

The chain recombines TRBV7-9 with TRBJ1-2, with unresolved D. Germline CDR1 and CDR2: SEHNR and FQNEAQ (reference sequence). With 3 bases removed from V and 2 bases from J, the gap between germline ends came to 13 bases. This CDR3 contains 15 residues. The DNA of the CDR3 is TGTGCCAGCAGCTTTGGATCGGGAGCCAACTATGGCTACACCTTC. It specifies CASSFGSGANYGYTF.

This clone showed up just a few times. The chain couples TRBV6-1 to TRBJ1-3, with 9 bases that match TRBD1. This CDR3 has 16 amino acids. With V trimmed by 2 bases and J by 0 bases, 2 bases remained unmatched. Germline-derived CDR1 and CDR2 are MNHNS and SASEGT. In nucleotides, the CDR3 is TGTGCCAGCAGTGAACCGACAGGGGGCTCTGGAAACACCATATATTTT. This sequence encodes CASSEPTGGSGNTIYF.

J is TRBJ1-2 and V is TRBV7-2, with 9 bases identical to TRBD1. The CDR3 is 15 amino acids. Trimming took 6 bases from V and 5 from J; bases not matched to a gene: 10. From germline, CDR1 is SGHTA and CDR2 FQGNSA. The CDR3 loop reads CASSLNRGHRYGYTF. The CDR3, as DNA: TGTGCCAGCAGTCTTAACAGGGGGCATAGATATGGCTACACCTTC.

This clone has a single count. This chain uses TRBV27 with TRBJ1-1; D is possibly TRBD1 (6 bases). V shed 8 bases and J shed 6 bases, with 19 bases lying between them. Germline CDR1 MNHEY, CDR2 SMNVEV (reference sequence). There are 14 residues in the CDR3. The CDR3 spells CASSRGGGRAEAFF. The CDR3 region has the DNA TGTGCCAGCTCTCGCGGGGGCGGGAGAGCTGAAGCTTTCTTT.

This rearrangement joins TRBV6-1 to TRBJ2-1; D uncertain. This CDR3 contains 15 residues. The V and J ends lost 5 bases and 0 bases respectively, with 11 bases between them. Germline V gene sequence: CDR1 MNHNS, CDR2 SASEGT. In DNA, the CDR3 is TGTGCCAGCAGTTCTGTCTTCTCCTCCTACAATGAGCAGTTCTTC. Its protein is CASSSVFSSYNEQFF.

This clone has just one count. The chain has TRBV5-1 and TRBJ1-1; D is possibly TRBD1 (5 bases). The germline V gene encodes CDR1 SGHRS and CDR2 YFSETQ. This CDR3 comprises 13 residues. Trimming pared 4 bases from V and 1 base from J, leaving 8 bases between. CDR3: CASSGAENTEAFF. The CDR3 DNA follows: TGCGCCAGCAGCGGGGCAGAGAACACTGAAGCTTTCTTT.

The table lists this clone with a few counts. The J gene is TRBJ2-1, the V gene TRBV4-1; TRBD1 is a possible D gene (5 bases). There are 16 residues in the CDR3. Trimming stripped 1 base from V and 3 bases from J, with 13 bases between. The germline V gene encodes CDR1 MGHRA and CDR2 YSYEKL. This chain's CDR3 is CASSQGTLYGYNEQFF. DNA of the CDR3: TGCGCCAGCAGCCAAGGGACACTATATGGCTACAATGAGCAGTTCTTC.

V gene TRBV2 combines with J gene TRBJ2-1; TRBD1 might be the D (6 bases). Per germline, CDR1 SNHLY and CDR2 FYNNEI. CDR3 size: 13 residues. V lost 4 bases and J lost 5, with 9 bases in between. The CDR3 DNA sequence: TGTGCCAGCAGTGGGGACAATAACAATGAGCAGTTCTTC. Translating it yields CASSGDNNNEQFF.

The chain joins TRBV5-3 to TRBJ1-6; D not resolved. TRBV5-3 is recorded as an ORF, its role being uncertain. Trimming removed 1 base at V and 9 bases at J, with 8 bases between. CDR3 size: 13 residues. The CDR3 protein is CARSLSRFSPLHF. CDR3 nucleotides: TGTGCCAGAAGCTTGAGTCGGTTTTCACCCCTCCACTTT.

This rearrangement joins TRBV11-2 to TRBJ1-1; 7 bases agree with TRBD1. CDR1 is SGHAT, CDR2 FQNNGV, per germline. The CDR3 is made up of 18 amino acids. The junction had 16 bases not matched to a gene; V was cut back by 5 bases and J by 1 base. CDR3 DNA: TGTGCCAGCAGCCCCTCCCTTGACAGGGTAGGAGGGAACACTGAAGCTTTCTTT. Protein product: CASSPSLDRVGGNTEAFF.

A note on this clone: Within the sample, other DNA sequences also encode this same CDR3. The genes are TRBV9 and TRBJ1-1, with TRBD1 identical over 8 bases. V shed 4 bases and J 0 bases; nucleotides not matched to a gene: 5. Germline CDR1 reads SGDLS; CDR2 reads YYNGEE. This CDR3 is built from 15 residues. In DNA, the CDR3 is TGTGCCAGCAGCCCTCGACAGGGGATGAACACTGAAGCTTTCTTT. Its translation: CASSPRQGMNTEAFF.

This chain joins TRBV9 and TRBJ2-5; 10 nucleotides line up with TRBD2. The J call may be faulty, since TRBJ2-7 better matches the DNA end. The CDR3 is 14 residues long. Germline CDR1 is SGDLS and CDR2 is YYNGEE. DNA of the CDR3: TGTGCCAGCAGCGTAGGACTAGCGGGCGGCGAGCAGTACTTC. Amino acid sequence: CASSVGLAGGEQYF.

V is TRBV5-1 and J is TRBJ2-2; possible D gene TRBD2, 6 bases. The CDR3 has 17 amino acids. CDR1 and CDR2 (germline): SGHRS, YFSETQ. V dropped 1 base and J dropped 2 bases, with 15 bases sitting between them. As DNA, the CDR3 is TGCGCCAGCAGCTTGATTACCGGGGGTATAAACACCGGGGAGCTGTTTTTT. Translated, it gives CASSLITGGINTGELFF.

This chain uses TRBV27 with TRBJ1-6; D remains unclear. CDR3 length: 12 residues. Germline lookup yields CDR1 MNHEY and CDR2 SMNVEV (reference sequence). V was shortened by 3 bases and J by 8 bases, with 5 bases between the two germline ends. The CDR3 DNA is TGTGCCAGCAGTTTTCATGATTCACCCCTCCACTTT. Its protein is CASSFHDSPLHF.

This chain uses TRBV7-2 with TRBJ1-5, with a possible D match to TRBD1 (6 bases). V lost 4 bases and J 5 bases, leaving 9 bases between the germline ends. Per the germline V gene, CDR1 is SGHTA and CDR2 is FQGNSA. The CDR3 contains 13 residues. The CDR3 DNA reads as TGTGCCAGCAGCTACGACAGGTATCAGCCCCAGCATTTT. Amino acid sequence: CASSYDRYQPQHF.

J is TRBJ1-1 and V is TRBV25-1, with D perhaps matching TRBD1 (5 bases). The CDR3 has 14 residues. V lost 7 bases, J lost 4 bases, and 16 bases lay in between. Per germline, CDR1 MGHDK and CDR2 SYGVNS. The DNA for the CDR3 is TGTGCCAGCAAACCTGTCGGGCAGGGCACTGAAGCTTTCTTT. This sequence encodes CASKPVGQGTEAFF. The full variable domain, rest sourced from reference TRBV25-1 and TRBJ1-1, is EADIYQTPRYLVIGTGKKITLECSQTMGHDKMYWYQQDPGMELHLIHYSYGVNSTEKGDLSSESTVSRIRTEHFPLTLESARPSHTSQYLCASKPVGQGTEAFFGQGTRLTVV.

The CDR3, as DNA: TGTGCCAGCAGACGAACAGGGTCCAAAGACCTTAATCAGCCCCAGCATTTT. Translating it yields CASRRTGSKDLNQPQHF. The chain links TRBV25-1 to TRBJ1-5, with a possible D match to TRBD1 (6 bases). In germline, CDR1 is MGHDK, CDR2 SYGVNS. Between the trimmed V and J ends, which lost 6 bases and 4 bases, there was a span of 22 bases. The CDR3 length is 17 residues.

The chain couples TRBV6-5 to TRBJ2-5, with a tentative D call TRBD1 (5 bases). The J call is doubtful: the DNA matches TRBJ2-7 better. CDR3 length: 14 amino acids. The germline gives CDR1 MNHEY, CDR2 SVGAGI. In DNA form, the CDR3 reads TGTGCCAGCAGTTACTCAACAGGCAACTACGAGCAGTACTTC. This encodes CASSYSTGNYEQYF.

A remark on this clone: At one boundary the junction diverges from the germline segment, which might be a read error. The V and J genes are TRBV5-4 and TRBJ1-1; 9 positions agree with TRBD1. Germline assignment: CDR1 SGHNT and CDR2 YYREEE (reference sequence). There are 12 residues in the CDR3. This chain's CDR3 is CASGDRASEAFF. The CDR3 DNA follows: TGTGCCAGCGGGGACAGGGCCTCTGAGGCTTTCTTT.

The rearrangement uses TRBV5-1 and TRBJ1-2; D is ambiguous. Trimming cost V 4 bases and J 8 bases, with 12 bases left between them. From germline, CDR1 is SGHRS and CDR2 YFSETQ. The CDR3 is made up of 12 amino acids. CDR3 in DNA: TGCGCCAGCAGCCCGCCCGGGGAAGGCTACACCTTC. This codes for CASSPPGEGYTF.

This sequence joins TRBV9 and TRBJ2-7, with TRBD2 matching 8 bases. Trimming at V came to 0 bases and at J to 0 bases, leaving 8 bases not matched to a gene. CDR1 is SGDLS and CDR2 is YYNGEE in the germline V gene. The CDR3 totals 17 residues. CDR3: CASSVAGLAGPSYEQYF. CDR3 bases: TGTGCCAGCAGCGTAGCTGGGCTAGCGGGCCCCTCCTACGAGCAGTACTTC.

The chain has TRBV9 and TRBJ1-1; 7 bases are shared with TRBD1. CDR3 size: 15 residues. V was clipped by 2 bases and J by 0 bases; unmatched bases: 4. Germline V gene lookup returns CDR1 SGDLS and CDR2 YYNGEE. This CDR3 reads CASSVEQGMNTEAFF. As DNA, the CDR3 is TGTGCCAGCAGCGTCGAACAGGGGATGAACACTGAAGCTTTCTTT.

The chain joins TRBV19 to TRBJ1-2; D is unclear. CDR1 and CDR2 from the germline V gene are LNHDA and SQIVND (reference sequence). Trimming pared 7 bases from V and 4 bases from J, leaving 19 bases between. The CDR3 has 15 amino acids. CDR3 in DNA: TGTGCCAGTAAAGAATCCATGACAAGCTCCTATGGCTACACCTTC. Translating gives CASKESMTSSYGYTF.